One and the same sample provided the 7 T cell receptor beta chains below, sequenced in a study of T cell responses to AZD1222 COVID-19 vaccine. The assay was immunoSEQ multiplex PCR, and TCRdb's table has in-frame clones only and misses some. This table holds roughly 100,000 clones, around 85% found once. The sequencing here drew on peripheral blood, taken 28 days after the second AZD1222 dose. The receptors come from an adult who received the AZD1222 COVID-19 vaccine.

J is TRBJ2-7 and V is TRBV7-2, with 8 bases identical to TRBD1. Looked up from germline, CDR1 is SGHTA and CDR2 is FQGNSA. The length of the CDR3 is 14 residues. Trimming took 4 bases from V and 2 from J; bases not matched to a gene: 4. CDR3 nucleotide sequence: TGTGCCAGCAGCTCACACAGGGGGGCCTACGAGCAGTACTTC. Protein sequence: CASSSHRGAYEQYF.

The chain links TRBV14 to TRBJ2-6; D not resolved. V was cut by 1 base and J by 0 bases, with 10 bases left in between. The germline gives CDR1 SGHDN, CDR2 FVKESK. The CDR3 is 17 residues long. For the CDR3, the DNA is TGTGCCAGCAGCCAAGCTCGGCGGATCTCTGGGGCCAACGTCCTGACTTTC. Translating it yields CASSQARRISGANVLTF.

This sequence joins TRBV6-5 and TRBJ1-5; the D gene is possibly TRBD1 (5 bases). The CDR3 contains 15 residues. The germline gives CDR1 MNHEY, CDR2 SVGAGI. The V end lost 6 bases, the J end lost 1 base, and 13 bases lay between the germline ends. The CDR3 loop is CASRIRDGSNQPQHF. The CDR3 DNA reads TGTGCCAGCAGAATCCGGGACGGAAGCAATCAGCCCCAGCATTTT.

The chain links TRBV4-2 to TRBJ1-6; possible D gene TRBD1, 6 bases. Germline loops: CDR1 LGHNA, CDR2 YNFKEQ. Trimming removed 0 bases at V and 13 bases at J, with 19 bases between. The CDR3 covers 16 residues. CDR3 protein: CASSQDRVGGTGPLHF. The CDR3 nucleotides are TGTGCCAGCAGCCAAGATAGGGTGGGGGGCACGGGGCCCCTCCACTTT.

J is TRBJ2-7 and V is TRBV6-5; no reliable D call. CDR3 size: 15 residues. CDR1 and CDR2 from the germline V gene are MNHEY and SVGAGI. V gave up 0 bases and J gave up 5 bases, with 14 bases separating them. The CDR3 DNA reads TGTGCCAGCAGTTACTCGACGGACCTGGGTCACGAGCAGTACTTC. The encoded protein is CASSYSTDLGHEQYF.

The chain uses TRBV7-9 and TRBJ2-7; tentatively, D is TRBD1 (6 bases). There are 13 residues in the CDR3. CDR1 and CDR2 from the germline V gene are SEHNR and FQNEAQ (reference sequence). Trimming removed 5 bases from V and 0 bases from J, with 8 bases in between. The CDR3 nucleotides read TGTGCCAGCAGCGGGACACACTCCTACGAGCAGTACTTC. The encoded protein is CASSGTHSYEQYF.

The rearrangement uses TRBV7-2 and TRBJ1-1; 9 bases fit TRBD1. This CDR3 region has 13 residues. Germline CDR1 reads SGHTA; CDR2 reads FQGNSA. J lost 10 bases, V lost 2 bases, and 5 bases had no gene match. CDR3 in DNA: TGTGCCAGCAGCTTAAGGGACAGGGACGGAGCTTTCTTT. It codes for CASSLRDRDGAFF. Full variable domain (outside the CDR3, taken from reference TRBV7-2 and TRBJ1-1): GAGVSQSPSNKVTEKGKDVELRCDPISGHTALYWYRQSLGQGLEFLIYFQGNSAPDKSGLPSDRFSAERTGGSVSTLTIQRTQQEDSAVYLCASSLRDRDGAFFGQGTRLTVV.